This TCR beta chain originates from a study of blood T cell repertoires in COVID-19. In the study overall: Spain, Italy and the United States supplied samples that represented acute and convalescent COVID-19.

Clones were sequenced by immunoSEQ multiplex PCR, and TCRdb holds only the in-frame ones, with some missing. The sample contains about 31,000 clones, 80% to 90% of which appear only once. This clone appeared a single time. The CDR3 is 13 amino acids. Unmatched junction bases numbered 6, after V lost 4 bases and J lost 6 bases. Germline CDR1 reads SGHRS; CDR2 reads YFSETQ. This receptor was obtained from an older man with acute or convalescent COVID-19. The sample taken for sequencing was peripheral blood. The chain carries TRBV5-1 and TRBJ1-1; 7 bases are shared with TRBD1. CDR3 DNA: TGCGCCAGCAGCCAAGTCACAGGGGCTGAAGCTTTCTTT. Translated: CASSQVTGAEAFF.